Presented here are 27 T cell receptor beta chains from one specimen sequenced in a study of T cells in Graves' hyperthyroidism and ophthalmopathy (dated by TCRdb to about 2019). Libraries were constructed by multiplex PCR. Sequencing took place on an Illumina HiSeq 2000. The TCR beta CDR3 regions were amplified from the RNA transcripts. The first round of RT-PCR for the TCR CDR3 was performed with the HTBI primer set and the Qiagen OneStep RT-PCR kit. In-frame beta chains were kept once TCRdb had trimmed the public reads at Q25 with fastp and called clones with MiXCR. All rows with the same CDR3 protein become a single entry with the most common DNA and genes. The sample table records about 640,000 distinct CDR3 sequences; under 25% of these occur just once. The ten largest clones capture under 35% of the sample. Sequencing was performed on blood. These receptors were taken from a man aged 25-40 years with Graves' ophthalmopathy.

This clonotype appeared a single time. The chain uses TRBV7-9 and TRBJ2-7; 8 bases fit TRBD1. This CDR3 comprises 15 residues. J gave up 3 bases and V 1 base, and 5 bases lay outside the gene matches. The germline V gene encodes CDR1 SEHNR and CDR2 FQNEAQ (reference sequence). The CDR3, as DNA: TGTGCCAGCAGCTTAGTGAGGACAGGGTACTACGAGCAGTACTTC. Protein product: CASSLVRTGYYEQYF.

The J gene is TRBJ2-5, the V gene TRBV29-1, with D unclear. The germline CDR1 and CDR2 sequences are SQVTM and ANQGSEA. V was pared by 4 bases and J by 1 base, with 10 bases between. The CDR3 runs 13 residues. Written as DNA, the CDR3 is TGCAGCGTTGGAAGACGTACCCAAGAGACCCAGTACTTC. This sequence encodes CSVGRRTQETQYF.

A few counts support this clonotype. This chain joins TRBV20-1 and TRBJ2-7; D might be TRBD1 or TRBD2, each matching 5 bases. V was shortened by 1 base and J by 0 bases, with 13 bases between the two germline ends. This CDR3 region has 15 residues. Germline V gene lookup returns CDR1 DFQATT and CDR2 SNEGSKA (reference sequence). As DNA, the CDR3 is TGCAGTGCTAGAGGCAATCCAGGGAGCTCCTACGAGCAGTACTTC. It translates to CSARGNPGSSYEQYF.

In its sample, this clonotype was seen many times. V and J are TRBV6-2 or TRBV6-3 and TRBJ2-7; possible D gene TRBD1, 6 bases. This CDR3 spans 13 amino acids. V dropped 7 bases and J dropped 4 bases, with 14 bases sitting between them. CDR1 MNHEY and CDR2 SVGEGT come from the germline V gene. The CDR3 DNA reads as TGTGCCAGCACAACCGGGACAACGTACGAGCAGTACTTC. Translating it yields CASTTGTTYEQYF.

The V and J genes are TRBV20-1 and TRBJ2-7; 9 bases align to TRBD2. The V gene end was trimmed by 0 bases and the J gene end by 5 bases; junction bases not matched to a gene: 23. In germline, CDR1 is DFQATT, CDR2 SNEGSKA (reference sequence). The CDR3 is 20 amino acids. In DNA form, the CDR3 reads TGCAGTGCTAGAGATCTCGAAGGTATTGGTAGCGGGAGATGGCTTGACGAGCAGTACTTC. Its protein is CSARDLEGIGSGRWLDEQYF.

This clonotype occurred many times. The rearrangement uses TRBV2 and TRBJ1-1; D is unclear. Trimming removed 11 bases at V and 0 bases at J, with 13 bases between. The CDR3 covers 13 residues. Germline V gene data show CDR1 as SNHLY and CDR2 as FYNNEI. CDR3 sequence (DNA): TGTGCCGCCGGGGAGGAACTGAACACTGAAGCTTTCTTT. It is translated as CAAGEELNTEAFF. Full variable domain (remainder filled in from reference TRBV2 and TRBJ1-1): EPEVTQTPSHQVTQMGQEVILRCVPISNHLYFYWYRQILGQKVEFLVSFYNNEISEKSEIFDDQFSVERPDGSNFTLKIRSTKLEDSAMYFCAAGEELNTEAFFGQGTRLTVV.

The chain links TRBV5-4 to TRBJ2-1; the D is unclear. The V end lost 2 bases, the J end lost 5 bases, and 11 bases lay between the germline ends. Germline V CDR1 and CDR2: SGHNT, YYREEE (reference sequence). The CDR3 covers 14 residues. CDR3 sequence reads: CASSLEVGNNEQFF. In DNA, the CDR3 is TGTGCCAGCAGCTTAGAAGTAGGGAACAATGAGCAGTTCTTC.

This clonotype appeared a few times. The chain carries TRBV28 and TRBJ2-7; D possibly corresponds to TRBD2 (6 bases). Trimming removed 2 bases at V and 7 bases at J, with 24 bases between. This CDR3 comprises 17 residues. CDR1 is MDHEN, CDR2 SYDVKM, per germline. The CDR3 loop is CASSLLPLKGEVWEQYF. The CDR3 nucleotides are TGTGCCAGCAGTTTACTCCCCTTAAAAGGGGAGGTATGGGAGCAGTACTTC.

The chain has TRBV20-1 and TRBJ2-1, with TRBD1 identical over 9 bases. Germline V lookup: CDR1 DFQATT, CDR2 SNEGSKA (reference sequence). The CDR3 covers 15 residues. With V trimmed by 6 bases and J by 1 base, 7 bases remained unmatched. CDR3 region: CSARRGQGSYNEQFF. DNA for the CDR3: TGCAGTGCCCGACGGGGACAGGGTTCCTACAATGAGCAGTTCTTC.

V gene TRBV9 combines with J gene TRBJ2-3, with TRBD2 as a possible D gene (5 bases). The CDR3 totals 16 residues. With 4 bases removed from V and 4 bases from J, the gap between germline ends came to 19 bases. Germline CDR1 is SGDLS and CDR2 is YYNGEE. CDR3 nucleotides: TGTGCCAGCAGCACCGGGGTCGGCGGAGGCCCAGATACGCAGTATTTT. As protein: CASSTGVGGGPDTQYF.

A few counts support this clonotype. The rearrangement links TRBV5-1 to TRBJ2-3; 10 nucleotides match TRBD1. The CDR3 is 15 residues long. Germline-derived CDR1 and CDR2 are SGHRS and YFSETQ. J gave up 5 bases and V 3 bases, and 6 bases lay outside the gene matches. The chain's CDR3 is CASSWGTGAVDTQYF. In DNA form, the CDR3 reads TGCGCCAGCAGCTGGGGGACAGGGGCGGTAGATACGCAGTATTTT. Full variable domain (missing parts from reference TRBV5-1 and TRBJ2-3): KAGVTQTPRYLIKTRGQQVTLSCSPISGHRSVSWYQQTPGQGLQFLFEYFSETQRNKGNFPGRFSGRQFSNSRSEMNVSTLELGDSALYLCASSWGTGAVDTQYFGPGTRLTVL.

This clonotype was observed a few times. This chain joins TRBV3-1 and TRBJ1-1; D is uncertain. Germline loops: CDR1 LGHDT, CDR2 YNNKEL (reference sequence). There are 15 residues in the CDR3. V was trimmed by 0 bases and J by 1 base, leaving 9 bases between them. The CDR3 nucleotides read TGTGCCAGCAGCCAAGATTCGGGCCGGAACACTGAAGCTTTCTTT. It specifies CASSQDSGRNTEAFF.

The genes are TRBV19 and TRBJ1-1; TRBD1 agrees at 8 bases. Germline assignment: CDR1 LNHDA and CDR2 SQIVND (reference sequence). CDR3 size: 14 residues. The ends lost 8 bases at V and 2 bases at J; junction bases unmatched: 7. The CDR3: CASGWTGSNTEAFF. In DNA form, the CDR3 reads TGTGCCAGTGGTTGGACAGGGAGCAACACTGAAGCTTTCTTT.

This clonotype came up once. The genes are TRBV11-2 and TRBJ1-5; TRBD1 is a possible D gene (5 bases). V was trimmed by 2 bases and J by 3 bases, leaving 11 bases between them. Germline CDR1 SGHAT, CDR2 FQNNGV. CDR3 length: 15 residues. CDR3 protein: CASSLKGADNQPQHF. The CDR3 nucleotides are TGTGCCAGCAGCTTAAAAGGGGCGGACAATCAGCCCCAGCATTTT.

The sample holds a few counts of this clonotype. The chain couples TRBV20-1 to TRBJ2-3, with 13 bases that match TRBD2. CDR1 is DFQATT, CDR2 SNEGSKA, per germline (reference sequence). With V trimmed by 6 bases and J by 6 bases, 6 bases remained unmatched. This CDR3 has 14 amino acids. The chain's CDR3 is CSAKLAGGLDTQYF. The DNA of the CDR3 is TGCAGTGCAAAACTAGCGGGAGGGTTGGATACGCAGTATTTT.

This clonotype has at least ten counts. The chain recombines TRBV6-1 with TRBJ2-7; no firm D call. The CDR3 is made up of 15 amino acids. Germline-derived CDR1 and CDR2 are MNHNS and SASEGT. V lost 3 bases and J lost 4, with 16 bases in between. The CDR3 nucleotides read TGTGCCAGCAGTGACCTCCCGGCCACAAGTTACGAGCAGTACTTC. Translation: CASSDLPATSYEQYF.

This chain links TRBV19 with TRBJ2-1, with D perhaps matching TRBD2 (5 bases). Trimming shortened V by 5 bases and J by 0 bases, and 8 bases separated the two germline ends. Germline V CDR1 and CDR2: LNHDA, SQIVND (reference sequence). The CDR3 extends over 14 amino acids. CDR3 coding DNA: TGTGCCAGTAGTGCGGGCCGCTCCTACAATGAGCAGTTCTTC. As protein: CASSAGRSYNEQFF.

This clonotype was seen more than once but under ten times. V usage is TRBV6-1 and J usage is TRBJ2-7; D gene uncertain. This CDR3 is built from 14 residues. Trimming stripped 5 bases from V and 4 bases from J, with 15 bases between. Germline V lookup: CDR1 MNHNS, CDR2 SASEGT. The chain's CDR3 is CASSPGPPSYEQYF. The CDR3 DNA reads TGTGCCAGCAGTCCCGGGCCCCCATCATACGAGCAGTACTTC.

This rearrangement joins TRBV2 to TRBJ2-7, with 7 bases aligning to TRBD2. The junction had 17 bases not matched to a gene; V was cut back by 2 bases and J by 1 base. This CDR3 is built from 19 residues. The germline CDR1 and CDR2 sequences are SNHLY and FYNNEI. CDR3 residues: CASSEFQGARDYNSYEQYF. The CDR3 DNA follows: TGTGCCAGCAGTGAATTTCAAGGGGCCCGGGACTACAATTCCTACGAGCAGTACTTC.

This clonotype occurred a few times. This sequence joins TRBV6-2 or TRBV6-3 and TRBJ2-7; D ambiguous. V was trimmed by 6 bases and J by 3 bases, leaving 15 bases between them. The CDR3 spans 14 residues. Looked up from germline, CDR1 is MNHEY and CDR2 is SVGEGT. CDR3 amino acids: CASRLPWRSYEQYF. The CDR3, as DNA: TGTGCCAGCAGACTCCCTTGGCGGAGCTACGAGCAGTACTTC.

This clonotype was observed a few times. The chain has TRBV4-1 and TRBJ1-6; D unresolved. V lost 3 bases and J lost 5, with 11 bases in between. CDR3 size: 15 residues. Germline values: CDR1 MGHRA, CDR2 YSYEKL. For the CDR3, the DNA is TGCGCCAGCAGCCACGGGCCAGGAGATAATTCACCCCTCCACTTT. Residues: CASSHGPGDNSPLHF.

The chain links TRBV7-2 to TRBJ2-5, with D possibly matching TRBD2 (7 bases). CDR1 and CDR2 from the germline V gene are SGHTA and FQGNSA. CDR3 length equals 13 residues. Trimming stripped 1 base from V and 7 bases from J, with 10 bases between. The CDR3, as DNA: TGTGCCAGCAGCTTAGACAGGGAGGGGACCCAGTACTTC. It translates to CASSLDREGTQYF. Looking up the rest from reference TRBV7-2 and TRBJ2-5 gives the full variable domain: GAGVSQSPSNKVTEKGKDVELRCDPISGHTALYWYRQSLGQGLEFLIYFQGNSAPDKSGLPSDRFSAERTGGSVSTLTIQRTQQEDSAVYLCASSLDREGTQYFGPGTRLLVL.

This clonotype has just a few counts. V is TRBV30 and J is TRBJ2-7; D is unclear. V gave up 3 bases and J gave up 2 bases, with 14 bases separating them. Germline-derived CDR1 and CDR2 are GTSNPN and SVGIG (reference sequence). The length of the CDR3 is 14 residues. The CDR3 protein is CAWRGPVTTYEQYF. As DNA, the CDR3 is TGTGCCTGGAGAGGTCCGGTAACTACCTACGAGCAGTACTTC.

The CDR3 DNA sequence: TGTGCCAGCAGCCCAGGGGGGGGGGCCGCTGAAGCTTTCTTT. Its protein product is CASSPGGGAAEAFF. This sequence joins TRBV27 and TRBJ1-1; TRBD1 aligns across 7 bases. V dropped 6 bases and J dropped 6; count of bases not matched to a gene: 10. This CDR3 spans 14 amino acids. Germline V gene sequence: CDR1 MNHEY, CDR2 SMNVEV (reference sequence).

V and J are TRBV27 and TRBJ2-4, with 7 nucleotides matching TRBD1. This CDR3 has 15 residues. V was pared by 3 bases and J by 0 bases, with 2 bases of the junction left unmatched. Per germline, CDR1 MNHEY and CDR2 SMNVEV (reference sequence). The CDR3: CASSLQGVAKNIQYF. CDR3 bases: TGTGCCAGCAGTTTGCAGGGGGTAGCCAAAAACATTCAGTACTTC.

This clonotype occurred once. This chain joins TRBV7-2 and TRBJ1-1; D gene uncertain. The CDR3 has 14 amino acids. Deletions cut 5 bases from V and 1 base from J, with 11 bases between. CDR1 is SGHTA and CDR2 is FQGNSA in the germline V gene. The CDR3 loop reads CASSLNRANTEAFF. In nucleotides, the CDR3 is TGTGCCAGCAGCCTTAATAGGGCGAACACTGAAGCTTTCTTT.

The chain uses TRBV3-1 and TRBJ1-1; a weak D match, TRBD1 (5 bases). The CDR3 is made up of 13 amino acids. Deletions cut 3 bases from V and 6 bases from J, with 11 bases between. Germline V lookup: CDR1 LGHDT, CDR2 YNNKEL (reference sequence). Here the CDR3 reads CASSQGRGPEAFF. Written as DNA, the CDR3 is TGTGCCAGCAGCCAGGGGAGGGGCCCTGAAGCTTTCTTT.